This T cell receptor beta chain was found in a study of T cell responses to AZD1222 COVID-19 vaccine. Points from the study as a whole: Clonal diversity was possibly underestimated; the donors were predominantly white British and more often female.

Profiled with immunoSEQ multiplex PCR; TCRdb holds only in-frame clones, not every one. The sample includes about 150,000 clones, about 93% of them seen just once. Note on this clone: Its antigen is not identified.

Germline V gene sequence: CDR1 LNHDA, CDR2 SQIVND (reference sequence). The CDR3 loop spans 15 amino acids. The ends were cut back, 6 bases at V and 2 bases at J, with 14 bases in the middle. The material was peripheral blood, obtained on day 0 of AZD1222 vaccination. The chain links TRBV19 to TRBJ1-3, with D possibly TRBD1 on 6 matching bases. This clonotype was obtained from an adult in good health. The CDR3 reads CASSLQGGPGNTIYF. The DNA of the CDR3 is TGTGCCAGTAGCCTACAGGGTGGCCCTGGAAACACCATATATTTT. The full variable domain, its missing parts supplied by reference TRBV19 and TRBJ1-3, is DGGITQSPKYLFRKEGQNVTLSCEQNLNHDAMYWYRQDPGQGLRLIYYSQIVNDFQKGDIAEGYSVSREKKESFPLTVTSAQKNPTAFYLCASSLQGGPGNTIYFGEGSWLTVV.